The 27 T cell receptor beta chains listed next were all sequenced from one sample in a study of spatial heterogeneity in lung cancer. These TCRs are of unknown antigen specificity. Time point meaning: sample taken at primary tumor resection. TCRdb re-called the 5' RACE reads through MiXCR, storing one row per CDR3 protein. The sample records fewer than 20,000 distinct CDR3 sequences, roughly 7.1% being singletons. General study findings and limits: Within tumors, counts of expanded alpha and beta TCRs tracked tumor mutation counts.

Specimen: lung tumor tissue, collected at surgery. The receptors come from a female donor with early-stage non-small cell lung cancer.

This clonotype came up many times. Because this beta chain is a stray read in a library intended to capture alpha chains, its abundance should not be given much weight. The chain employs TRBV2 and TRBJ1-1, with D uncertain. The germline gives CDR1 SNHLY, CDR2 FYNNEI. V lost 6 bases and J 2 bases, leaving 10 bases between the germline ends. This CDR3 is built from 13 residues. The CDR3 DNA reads TGTGCCAGCAGCTACAGACCTAACACTGAAGCTTTCTTT. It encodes CASSYRPNTEAFF.

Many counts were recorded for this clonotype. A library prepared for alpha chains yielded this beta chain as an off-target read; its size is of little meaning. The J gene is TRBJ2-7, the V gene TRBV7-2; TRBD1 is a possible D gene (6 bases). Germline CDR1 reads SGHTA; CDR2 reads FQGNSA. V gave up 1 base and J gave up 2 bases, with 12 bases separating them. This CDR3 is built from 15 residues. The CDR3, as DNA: TGTGCCAGCAGCTTAGTAGATAGGGACACCTACGAGCAGTACTTC. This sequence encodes CASSLVDRDTYEQYF.

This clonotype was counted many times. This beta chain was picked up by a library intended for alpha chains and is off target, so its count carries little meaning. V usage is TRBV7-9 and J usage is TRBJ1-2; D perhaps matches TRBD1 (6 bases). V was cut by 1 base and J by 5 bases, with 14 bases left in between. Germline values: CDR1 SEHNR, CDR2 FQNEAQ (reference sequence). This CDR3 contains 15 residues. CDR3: CASSLVGGVAYGYTF. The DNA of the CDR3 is TGTGCCAGCAGCTTAGTGGGGGGCGTCGCATATGGCTACACCTTC.

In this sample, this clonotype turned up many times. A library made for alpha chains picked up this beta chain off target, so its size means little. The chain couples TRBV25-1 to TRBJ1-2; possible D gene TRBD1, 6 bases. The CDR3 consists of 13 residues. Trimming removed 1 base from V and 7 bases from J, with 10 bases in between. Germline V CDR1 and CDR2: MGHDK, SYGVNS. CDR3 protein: CASSESGVRGYTF. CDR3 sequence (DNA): TGTGCCAGCAGTGAATCAGGGGTTCGTGGCTACACCTTC.

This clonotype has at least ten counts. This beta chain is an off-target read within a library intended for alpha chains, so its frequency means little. CDR3 sequence (DNA): TGTGCCAGCTCAACTAGCGGAGCCCAAGAGACCCAGTACTTC. Translation gives CASSTSGAQETQYF. The genes are TRBV6-5 and TRBJ2-5; 8 bases fit TRBD2. Looked up from germline, CDR1 is MNHEY and CDR2 is SVGAGI. This CDR3 is built from 14 residues. J was trimmed by 1 base and V by 8 bases; bases with no gene match: 6.

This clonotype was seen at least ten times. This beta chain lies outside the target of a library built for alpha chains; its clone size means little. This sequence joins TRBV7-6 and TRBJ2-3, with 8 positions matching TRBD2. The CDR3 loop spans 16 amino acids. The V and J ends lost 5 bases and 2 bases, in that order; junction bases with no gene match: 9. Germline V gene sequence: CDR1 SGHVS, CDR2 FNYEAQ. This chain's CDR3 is CASSMALAGPTDTQYF. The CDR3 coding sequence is TGTGCCAGCAGCATGGCCCTAGCGGGTCCCACAGATACGCAGTATTTT.

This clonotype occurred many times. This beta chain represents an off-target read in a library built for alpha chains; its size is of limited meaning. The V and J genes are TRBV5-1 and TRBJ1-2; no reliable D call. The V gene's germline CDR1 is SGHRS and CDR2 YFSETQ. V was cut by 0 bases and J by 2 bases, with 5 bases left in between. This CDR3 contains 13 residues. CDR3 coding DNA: TGCGCCAGCAGCTTGGCAGCGAACTATGGCTACACCTTC. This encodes CASSLAANYGYTF.

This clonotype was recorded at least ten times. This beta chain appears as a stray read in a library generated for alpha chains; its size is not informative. Here the CDR3 DNA reads TGCAGTGCTCCTGATGCAACTAATGAAAAACTGTTTTTT. Translating it yields CSAPDATNEKLFF. The chain joins TRBV20-1 to TRBJ1-4; D remains unclear. The CDR3 consists of 13 residues. Trimming pared 5 bases from V and 0 bases from J, leaving 7 bases between. Germline CDR1 reads DFQATT; CDR2 reads SNEGSKA (reference sequence).

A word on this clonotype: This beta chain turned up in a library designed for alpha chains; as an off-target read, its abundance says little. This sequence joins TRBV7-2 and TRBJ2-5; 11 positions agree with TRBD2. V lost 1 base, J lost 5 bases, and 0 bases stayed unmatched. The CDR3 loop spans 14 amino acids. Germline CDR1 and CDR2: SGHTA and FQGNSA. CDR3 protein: CASSLGTSGETQYF. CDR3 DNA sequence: TGTGCCAGCAGCTTAGGGACTAGCGGGGAGACCCAGTACTTC.

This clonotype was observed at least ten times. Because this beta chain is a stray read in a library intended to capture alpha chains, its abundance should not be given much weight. In DNA form, the CDR3 reads TGTGCCAGCAGTTTAGGCGACAGGGGTATGCACACTGAAGCTTTCTTT. Its translation: CASSLGDRGMHTEAFF. The genes are TRBV28 and TRBJ1-1; 8 bases line up with TRBD1. The V gene's germline CDR1 is MDHEN and CDR2 SYDVKM. The junction had 8 bases not matched to a gene; V was cut back by 2 bases and J by 3 bases. CDR3 length: 16 amino acids.

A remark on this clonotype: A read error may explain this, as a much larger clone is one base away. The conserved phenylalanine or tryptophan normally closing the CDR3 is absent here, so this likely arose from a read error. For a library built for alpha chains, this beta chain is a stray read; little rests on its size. The CDR3 sequence: CASSFSRQETQYL. CDR3 nucleotide sequence: TGTGCCAGCAGCTTCAGCAGGCAAGAGACCCAGTACCTC. This chain joins TRBV7-6 and TRBJ2-5; D is undetermined. Deletions cut 3 bases from V and 2 bases from J, with 7 bases between. Germline V lookup: CDR1 SGHVS, CDR2 FNYEAQ. CDR3 length: 13 amino acids.

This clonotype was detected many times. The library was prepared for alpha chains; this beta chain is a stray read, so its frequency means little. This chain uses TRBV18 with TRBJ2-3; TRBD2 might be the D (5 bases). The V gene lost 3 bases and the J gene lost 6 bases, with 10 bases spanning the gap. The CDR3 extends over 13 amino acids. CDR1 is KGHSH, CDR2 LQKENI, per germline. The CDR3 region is CASSPGREDTQYF. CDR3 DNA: TGTGCCAGCTCACCGGGAAGGGAGGATACGCAGTATTTT.

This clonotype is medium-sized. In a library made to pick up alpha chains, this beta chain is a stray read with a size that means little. The CDR3 nucleotides read TGTGCCAGCAGCTCCCTGGGTCAGCCCCAGCATTTT. Protein product: CASSSLGQPQHF. The gene calls are TRBV7-8 and TRBJ1-5; D not resolved. The CDR3 totals 12 residues. Germline V CDR1 and CDR2: SGHVS, FQNEAQ. Trimming removed 4 bases from V and 6 bases from J, with 7 bases in between.

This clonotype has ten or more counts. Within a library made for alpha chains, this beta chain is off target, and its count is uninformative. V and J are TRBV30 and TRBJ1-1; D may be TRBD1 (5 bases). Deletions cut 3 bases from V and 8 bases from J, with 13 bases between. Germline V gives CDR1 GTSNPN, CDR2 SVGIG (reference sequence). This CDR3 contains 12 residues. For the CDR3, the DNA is TGTGCCTGGAGCAACGGGGCAGGGGAAGCTTTCTTT. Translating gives CAWSNGAGEAFF.

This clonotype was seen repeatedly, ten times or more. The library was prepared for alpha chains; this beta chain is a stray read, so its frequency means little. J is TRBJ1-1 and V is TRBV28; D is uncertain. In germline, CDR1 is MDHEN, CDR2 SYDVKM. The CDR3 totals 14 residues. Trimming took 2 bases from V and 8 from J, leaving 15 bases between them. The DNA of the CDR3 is TGTGCCAGCAGTTTAAACCCAGATCCCCTCGAAGCTTTCTTT. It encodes CASSLNPDPLEAFF. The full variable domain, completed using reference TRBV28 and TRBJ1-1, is DVKVTQSSRYLVKRTGEKVFLECVQDMDHENMFWYRQDPGLGLRLIYFSYDVKMKEKGDIPEGYSVSREKKERFSLILESASTNQTSMYLCASSLNPDPLEAFFGQGTRLTVV.

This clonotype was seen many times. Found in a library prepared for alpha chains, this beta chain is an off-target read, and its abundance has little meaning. The CDR3 nucleotides read TGTGCCAGCAGCTCAAGCGGGGGGGCAGATACGCAGTATTTT. The encoded protein is CASSSSGGADTQYF. V usage is TRBV7-6 and J usage is TRBJ2-3, with TRBD2 matching over 10 bases. In germline, CDR1 is SGHVS, CDR2 FNYEAQ. V trimming: 4 bases; J trimming: 4 bases; junction bases outside the gene matches: 2. The CDR3 is 14 amino acids.

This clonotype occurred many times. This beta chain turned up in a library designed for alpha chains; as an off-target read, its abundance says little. This chain's CDR3 is CASSQGYYGYTF. The CDR3 DNA sequence: TGTGCCAGCAGCCAGGGATACTATGGCTACACCTTC. The rearrangement uses TRBV7-2 and TRBJ1-2; tentative D call: TRBD1 (5 bases). Germline V CDR1 and CDR2: SGHTA, FQGNSA. The CDR3 runs to 12 residues. Trimming removed 5 bases at V and 3 bases at J, with 7 bases between.

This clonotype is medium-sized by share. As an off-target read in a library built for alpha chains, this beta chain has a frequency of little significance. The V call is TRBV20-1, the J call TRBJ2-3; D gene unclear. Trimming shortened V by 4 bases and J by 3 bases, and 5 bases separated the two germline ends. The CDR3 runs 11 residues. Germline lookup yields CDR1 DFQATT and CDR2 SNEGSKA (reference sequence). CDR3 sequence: CSATLTDTQYF. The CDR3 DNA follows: TGCAGTGCTACCTTAACAGATACGCAGTATTTT.

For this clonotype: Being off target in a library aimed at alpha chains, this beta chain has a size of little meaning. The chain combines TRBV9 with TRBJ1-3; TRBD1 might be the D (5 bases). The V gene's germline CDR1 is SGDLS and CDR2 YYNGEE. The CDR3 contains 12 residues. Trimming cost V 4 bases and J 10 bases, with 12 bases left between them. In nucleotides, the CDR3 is TGTGCCAGCAGCCCCCGTGAGGGGACCATATATTTT. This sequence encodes CASSPREGTIYF.

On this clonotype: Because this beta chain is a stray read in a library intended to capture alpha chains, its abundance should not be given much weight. The chain's CDR3 is CASSLAPGAYTGELFF. As DNA, the CDR3 is TGTGCCAGCAGCTTAGCTCCGGGGGCGTACACCGGGGAGCTGTTTTTT. The rearrangement uses TRBV7-8 and TRBJ2-2, with D possibly being TRBD1 or TRBD2 (6 bases each). This CDR3 spans 16 amino acids. Trimming shortened V by 0 bases and J by 3 bases, and 11 bases separated the two germline ends. Looked up from germline, CDR1 is SGHVS and CDR2 is FQNEAQ.

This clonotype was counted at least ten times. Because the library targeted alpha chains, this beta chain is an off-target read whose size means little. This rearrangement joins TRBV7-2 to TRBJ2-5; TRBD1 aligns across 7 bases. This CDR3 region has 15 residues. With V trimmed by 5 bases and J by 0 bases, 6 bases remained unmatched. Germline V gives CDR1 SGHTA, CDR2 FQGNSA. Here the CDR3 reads CASSPGTAYQETQYF. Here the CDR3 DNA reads TGTGCCAGCAGCCCCGGGACAGCGTACCAAGAGACCCAGTACTTC.

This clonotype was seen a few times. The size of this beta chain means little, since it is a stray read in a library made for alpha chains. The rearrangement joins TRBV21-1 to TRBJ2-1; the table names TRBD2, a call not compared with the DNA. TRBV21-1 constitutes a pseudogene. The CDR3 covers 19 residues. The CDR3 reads CASSKPGSGLAGGGNEQFF. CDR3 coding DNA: TGTGCCAGCAGCAAACCAGGGTCGGGACTAGCGGGGGGTGGTAATGAGCAGTTCTTC.

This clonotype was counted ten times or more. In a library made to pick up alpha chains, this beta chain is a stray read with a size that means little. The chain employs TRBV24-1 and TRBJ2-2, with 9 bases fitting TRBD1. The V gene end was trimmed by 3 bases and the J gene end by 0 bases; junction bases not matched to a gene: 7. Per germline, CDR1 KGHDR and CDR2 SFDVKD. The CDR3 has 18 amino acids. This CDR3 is CATSDAGTGQPNTGELFF. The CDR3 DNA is TGTGCCACCAGTGATGCCGGGACAGGGCAACCGAACACCGGGGAGCTGTTTTTT.

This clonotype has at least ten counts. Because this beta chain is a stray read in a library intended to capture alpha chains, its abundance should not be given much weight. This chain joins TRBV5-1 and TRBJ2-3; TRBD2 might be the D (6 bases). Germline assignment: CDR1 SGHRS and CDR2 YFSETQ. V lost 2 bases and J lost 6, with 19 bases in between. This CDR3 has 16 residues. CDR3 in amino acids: CASSFRPGLGRDTQYF. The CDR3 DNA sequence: TGCGCCAGCAGCTTTCGCCCGGGACTGGGGCGGGATACGCAGTATTTT.

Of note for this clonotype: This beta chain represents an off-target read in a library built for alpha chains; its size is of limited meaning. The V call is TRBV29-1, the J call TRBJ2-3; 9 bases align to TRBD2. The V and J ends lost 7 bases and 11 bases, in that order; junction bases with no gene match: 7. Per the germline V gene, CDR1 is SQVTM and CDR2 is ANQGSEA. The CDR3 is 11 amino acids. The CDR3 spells CSERLAGEQYF. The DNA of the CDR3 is TGCAGCGAGAGGTTAGCGGGGGAGCAGTATTTT.

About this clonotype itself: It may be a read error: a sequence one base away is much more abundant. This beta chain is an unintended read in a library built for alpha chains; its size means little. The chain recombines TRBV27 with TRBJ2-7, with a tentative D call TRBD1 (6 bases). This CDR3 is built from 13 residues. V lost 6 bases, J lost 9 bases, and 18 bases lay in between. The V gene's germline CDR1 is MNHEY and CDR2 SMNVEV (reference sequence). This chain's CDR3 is CASSLGTLDAQYF. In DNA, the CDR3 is TGTGCCAGCAGCCTTGGGACACTAGACGCGCAGTACTTC.

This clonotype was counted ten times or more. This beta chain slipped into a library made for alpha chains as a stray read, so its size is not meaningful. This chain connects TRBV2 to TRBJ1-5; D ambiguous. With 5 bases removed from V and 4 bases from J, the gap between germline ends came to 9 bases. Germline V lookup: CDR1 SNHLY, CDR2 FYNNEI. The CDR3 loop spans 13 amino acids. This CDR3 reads CASSNWANQPQHF. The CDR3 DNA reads TGTGCCAGCAGTAACTGGGCAAATCAGCCCCAGCATTTT.